The present TCR beta chain was sequenced within a study of immune evolution from preneoplasia to lung adenocarcinoma. Study overall: HLA loss of heterozygosity: under 7.5% AIS, less than 18% MIA, about 35% ADC, none AAH.

Study-level findings and limits: Normal lung had highest clonality; later lesions appeared denser, more diverse. From normal lung to invasive adenocarcinoma, top clone frequencies appeared to decrease.

Repertoires were generated with immunoSEQ multiplex PCR, while TCRdb's copy carries only in-frame clones and drops some. The profile covers roughly 820 clones, with 75% to 85% appearing a single time and approximately 8.5% taken by the ten largest. Germline V gene data show CDR1 as SGHTA and CDR2 as FQGNSA. This CDR3 spans 16 amino acids. The junction had 10 bases not matched to a gene; V was cut back by 5 bases and J by 8 bases. In regard to this clone: The antigen remains undetermined.

Patients had resection in Japan or China between 2014 and 2017. The clonotype originates from a person aged 60-79 years with lung adenocarcinoma. The sample taken for sequencing was FFPE tissue from an adenomatous hyperplasia lung lesion. Specified subset: atypical adenomatous hyperplasia (AAH), lung preneoplasia. The V call is TRBV7-2, the J call TRBJ2-3, with 13 positions matching TRBD2. The CDR3 DNA reads TGTGCCAGCAGCGCCGGACTAGCGGGAGACCAAGTTACGCAGTATTTT. Amino acids: CASSAGLAGDQVTQYF.